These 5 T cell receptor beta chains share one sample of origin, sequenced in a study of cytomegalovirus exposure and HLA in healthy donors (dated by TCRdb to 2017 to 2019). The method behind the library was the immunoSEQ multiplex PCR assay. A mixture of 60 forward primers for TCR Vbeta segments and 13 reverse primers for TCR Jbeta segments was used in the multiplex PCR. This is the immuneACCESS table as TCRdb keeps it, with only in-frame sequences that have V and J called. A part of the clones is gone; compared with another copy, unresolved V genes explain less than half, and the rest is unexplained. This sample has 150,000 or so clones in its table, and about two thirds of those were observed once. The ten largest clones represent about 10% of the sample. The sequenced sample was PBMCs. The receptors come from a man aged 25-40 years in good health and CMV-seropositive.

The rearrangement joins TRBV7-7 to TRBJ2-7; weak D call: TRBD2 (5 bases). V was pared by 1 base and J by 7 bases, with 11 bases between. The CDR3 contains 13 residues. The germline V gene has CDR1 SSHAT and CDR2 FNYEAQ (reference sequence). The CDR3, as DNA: TGTGCCAGCAGCTTAGAGGTGGGAGAAGAGCAGTACTTC. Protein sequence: CASSLEVGEEQYF. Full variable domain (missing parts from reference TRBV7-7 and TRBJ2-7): GAGVSQSPRYKVTKRGQDVTLRCDPISSHATLYWYQQALGQGPEFLTYFNYEAQPDKSGLPSDRFSAERPEGSISTLTIQRTEQRDSAMYRCASSLEVGEEQYFGPGTRLTVT.

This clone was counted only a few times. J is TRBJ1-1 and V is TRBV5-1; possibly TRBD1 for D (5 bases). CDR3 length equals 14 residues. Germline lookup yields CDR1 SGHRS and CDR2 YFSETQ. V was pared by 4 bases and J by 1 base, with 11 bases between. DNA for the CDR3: TGCGCCAGCAGCCCAGGACACACGAACACTGAAGCTTTCTTT. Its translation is CASSPGHTNTEAFF.

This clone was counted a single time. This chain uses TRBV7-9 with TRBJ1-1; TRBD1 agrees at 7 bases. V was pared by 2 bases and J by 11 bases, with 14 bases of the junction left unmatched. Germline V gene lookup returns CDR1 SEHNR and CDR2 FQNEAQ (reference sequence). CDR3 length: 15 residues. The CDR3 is CASSLLRGGLGGAFF. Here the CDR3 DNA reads TGTGCCAGCAGCTTATTGCGGGGGGGGTTAGGGGGCGCTTTCTTT. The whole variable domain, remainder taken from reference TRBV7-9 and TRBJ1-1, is DTGVSQNPRHKITKRGQNVTFRCDPISEHNRLYWYRQTLGQGPEFLTYFQNEAQLEKSRLLSDRFSAERPKGSFSTLEIQRTEQGDSAMYLCASSLLRGGLGGAFFGQGTRLTVV.

This CDR3 reads CAWDRGNYGYTF. CDR3 coding DNA: TGTGCCTGGGACAGGGGGAACTATGGCTACACCTTC. This chain joins TRBV30 and TRBJ1-2, with 9 positions matching TRBD1. The V gene's germline CDR1 is GTSNPN and CDR2 SVGIG (reference sequence). The CDR3 loop spans 12 amino acids. The trim removed 5 bases at V and 2 bases at J, leaving 0 bases unmatched.

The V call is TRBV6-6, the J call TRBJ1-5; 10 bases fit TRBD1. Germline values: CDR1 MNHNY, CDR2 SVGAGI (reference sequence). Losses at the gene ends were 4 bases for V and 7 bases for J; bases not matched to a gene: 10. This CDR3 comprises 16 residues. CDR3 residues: CASSSGQGVRGQPQHF. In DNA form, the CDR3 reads TGTGCCAGCAGTTCCGGACAGGGGGTAAGAGGGCAGCCCCAGCATTTT.